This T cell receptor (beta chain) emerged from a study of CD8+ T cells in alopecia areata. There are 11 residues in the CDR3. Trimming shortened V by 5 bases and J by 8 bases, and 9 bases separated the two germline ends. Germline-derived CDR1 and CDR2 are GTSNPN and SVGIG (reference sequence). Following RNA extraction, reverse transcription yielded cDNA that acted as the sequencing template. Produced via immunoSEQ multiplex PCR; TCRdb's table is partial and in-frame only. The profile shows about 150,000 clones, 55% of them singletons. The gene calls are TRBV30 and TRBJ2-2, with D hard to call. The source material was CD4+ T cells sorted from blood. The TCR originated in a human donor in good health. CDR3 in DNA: TGTGCCTGGGGGCGACCGGGGGAGCTGTTTTTT. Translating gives CAWGRPGELFF.